This is a list of T cell receptor beta chains from one sample in a study of T cell repertoires in cytomegalovirus infection. These receptors are not linked to any known antigen. TCRdb called the reads again in MiXCR, with one record for every CDR3 protein. The repertoire holds fewer than 650,000 distinct CDR3 sequences, with just under 40% as singletons. The sequences come from cultured PBMCs, collected from culture after CMV antigen stimulation. The receptor set was obtained from a human donor in good health (CMV status not recorded). Some clones in this sample may be carry-over from other donors' samples. The CDR3 runs from the conserved cysteine through the conserved F or W. D genes are given only for firm matches. Size values are once, few and many counts, or a class for expanded clones, and some rows have none.

-,-,TRBV6-5,TRBJ1-3,CASNEGSGNTIYF,TGTGCCAGCAACGAGGGCTCTGGAAACACCATATATTTT
TRBD1,-,TRBV5-4,TRBJ1-6,CASTRQGLSSYNSPLHF,TGTGCCAGCACCCGACAGGGCTTAAGCTCCTATAATTCACCCCTCCACTTT
TRBD2,-,TRBV7-8,TRBJ2-7,CASSLEGLALSYEQYF,TGTGCCAGCAGCTTAGAGGGACTAGCGCTTTCCTACGAGCAGTACTTC
-,-,TRBV7-9,TRBJ1-1,CASSLVMDLEAFF,TGTGCCAGCAGCTTAGTAATGGACCTCGAGGCTTTCTTT
-,few,TRBV7-8,TRBJ2-7,CASSLWTASYEQYF,TGTGCCAGCAGCCTGTGGACAGCCAGCTACGAGCAGTACTTC
TRBD2,few,TRBV10-3,TRBJ2-3,CAISEGSGKTDTQYF,TGTGCCATCAGCGAGGGTAGCGGGAAGACAGATACGCAGTATTTT
TRBD1,once,TRBV2,TRBJ2-3,CASRDRDRADTQYF,TGTGCCAGCAGGGACAGAGACAGGGCAGATACGCAGTATTTT
TRBD1,-,TRBV24-1,TRBJ2-7,CATSDPGQGRDEQYF,TGTGCCACCAGTGACCCGGGACAGGGGAGAGATGAGCAGTACTTC
-,-,TRBV12-5,TRBJ2-7,CASGSQGGEQYF,TGTGCTAGTGGTTCGCAGGGCGGCGAGCAGTACTTC
-,once,TRBV20-1,TRBJ1-6,CSARNLGRNSPLHF,TGCAGTGCTAGAAATTTGGGACGGAATTCACCCCTCCACTTT
-,-,TRBV7-9,TRBJ1-1,CASSLGPARAFF,TGTGCCAGCAGCTTAGGTCCCGCGAGGGCTTTCTTT
TRBD2,few,TRBV7-8,TRBJ2-5,CASSLSASGKETQYF,TGTGCCAGCAGCTTATCAGCTAGCGGGAAAGAGACCCAGTACTTC